This entry describes one T cell receptor beta chain. This record comes from a study of T cell changes during pregnancy in multiple sclerosis. Using immunoSEQ multiplex PCR, the repertoire was profiled, and TCRdb retains in-frame clones only, with some absent. This sample carries under 50,000 clones, almost 90% of them seen once, and the ten largest clones take 1.5%. Per germline, CDR1 SEHNR and CDR2 FQNEAQ (reference sequence). The CDR3 is made up of 15 amino acids. V lost 1 base, J lost 4 bases, and 5 bases stayed unmatched. The rearrangement links TRBV7-9 to TRBJ2-7; TRBD1 aligns across 9 bases. The TCR was taken from a female donor in good health, enrolled as a control in a pregnancy study. The sample consisted of peripheral blood, taken in the first trimester of pregnancy. The CDR3 sequence: CASSLDLGTGYEQYF. CDR3 nucleotides: TGTGCCAGCAGCTTAGATTTGGGGACAGGGTACGAGCAGTACTTC.